Presented here are 30 T cell receptor beta chains from one specimen sequenced in a study of blood T cells in healthy people across ages. Next came a second PCR, run for about 7 to 12 cycles, which used a sample-barcoded 5' primer along with a J-beta primer mix. MiXCR was run by TCRdb on the 5' RACE reads, yielding one entry per CDR3 protein. The sample records 1.5 million to 2 million distinct CDR3 sequences, approximately 32% being singletons. The source material was blood. These receptors were taken from a woman in her twenties or thirties in good health.

This clonotype was counted a few times. J is TRBJ2-7 and V is TRBV7-2, with 11 bases matching TRBD2. Germline V CDR1 and CDR2: SGHTA, FQGNSA. Trimming cost V 2 bases and J 9 bases; bases outside gene matches: 6. This CDR3 contains 14 residues. CDR3 in amino acids: CASSLQGLAGGQYF. CDR3 DNA sequence: TGTGCCAGCAGCTTACAAGGACTAGCGGGCGGGCAGTACTTC.

This clonotype has only a few counts. The rearrangement links TRBV2 to TRBJ2-7; 7 nucleotides line up with TRBD1. This CDR3 is 14 amino acids long. Unmatched junction bases numbered 6, after V lost 4 bases and J lost 3 bases. Germline CDR1 is SNHLY and CDR2 is FYNNEI. The CDR3 DNA reads TGTGCCAGCAGTGCCCTACAGGGGATCTACGAGCAGTACTTC. Translation: CASSALQGIYEQYF. Drawing the rest from reference TRBV2 and TRBJ2-7, the complete variable domain is EPEVTQTPSHQVTQMGQEVILRCVPISNHLYFYWYRQILGQKVEFLVSFYNNEISEKSEIFDDQFSVERPDGSNFTLKIRSTKLEDSAMYFCASSALQGIYEQYFGPGTRLTVT.

This clonotype has more than one count but fewer than ten. This sequence joins TRBV5-5 and TRBJ2-7, with 10 bases fitting TRBD1. This CDR3 is 11 amino acids long. J was trimmed by 12 bases and V by 4 bases; bases with no gene match: 4. Germline CDR1 is SGHKS and CDR2 is YYEKEE (reference sequence). The CDR3 protein is CASSNRDRGYF. The CDR3 bases are TGTGCCAGCAGCAACCGGGACAGGGGGTACTTC.

There are many counts of this clonotype. This rearrangement joins TRBV10-3 to TRBJ2-7; D is uncertain. The CDR3 is 13 amino acids. Trimming cost V 4 bases and J 5 bases, with 12 bases left between them. Germline V gives CDR1 ENHRY, CDR2 SYGVKD. The CDR3 DNA reads as TGTGCCATCAGTGTGTCCCCTTCCCACGAGCAGTACTTC. Translation: CAISVSPSHEQYF.

The chain has TRBV5-1 and TRBJ2-3; D unclear. Germline CDR1 SGHRS, CDR2 YFSETQ. The V and J ends lost 4 bases and 6 bases respectively, with 18 bases between them. The CDR3 length is 15 residues. The CDR3 nucleotides are TGCGCCAGCAGCCCAGAGGTGGGGTTGGTGGATACGCAGTATTTT. Translation: CASSPEVGLVDTQYF.

This clonotype was recorded many times. V and J are TRBV7-2 and TRBJ2-3; 8 bases are a match to TRBD2. CDR1 SGHTA and CDR2 FQGNSA come from the germline V gene. The CDR3 runs to 13 residues. J lost 8 bases, V lost 4 bases, and 5 bases had no gene match. The CDR3 here is CASSSVSGATQYF. CDR3 bases: TGTGCCAGCAGCTCCGTTAGCGGGGCTACGCAGTATTTT. Complete variable domain (other parts from reference TRBV7-2 and TRBJ2-3): GAGVSQSPSNKVTEKGKDVELRCDPISGHTALYWYRQSLGQGLEFLIYFQGNSAPDKSGLPSDRFSAERTGGSVSTLTIQRTQQEDSAVYLCASSSVSGATQYFGPGTRLTVL.

This clonotype was seen ten or more times. V usage is TRBV12-3 or TRBV12-4 and J usage is TRBJ2-7; 7 nucleotides align to TRBD1. This CDR3 is 13 amino acids long. J was trimmed by 2 bases and V by 3 bases; bases with no gene match: 1. The CDR3 sequence is CASSFGQAYEQYF. CDR3 coding DNA: TGTGCCAGCAGTTTTGGACAGGCCTACGAGCAGTACTTC.

Ten or more counts support this clonotype. The V gene is TRBV20-1, the J gene TRBJ2-1; TRBD2 agrees at 9 bases. V lost 6 bases, J lost 3 bases, and 3 bases stayed unmatched. The germline V gene encodes CDR1 DFQATT and CDR2 SNEGSKA (reference sequence). CDR3 length: 13 amino acids. CDR3 amino acids: CSASSGSYNEQFF. Written as DNA, the CDR3 is TGCAGTGCCAGTAGCGGGAGCTACAATGAGCAGTTCTTC.

V usage is TRBV27 and J usage is TRBJ1-2; D may be TRBD1 (5 bases). CDR1 and CDR2 from the germline V gene are MNHEY and SMNVEV (reference sequence). This CDR3 has 17 residues. V was pared by 2 bases and J by 4 bases, with 20 bases between. CDR3 amino acids: CASSLTIGGGNTYGYTF. The CDR3 coding sequence is TGTGCCAGCAGTTTAACGATCGGGGGGGGTAACACCTATGGCTACACCTTC.

The gene calls are TRBV12-3 or TRBV12-4 and TRBJ2-1; 13 nucleotides align to TRBD2. This CDR3 region has 18 residues. V was clipped by 6 bases and J by 0 bases; unmatched bases: 8. The CDR3 DNA reads as TGTGCCAGCAGACCGGGACTAGCGGGGAGAAGCTCCTACAATGAGCAGTTCTTC. It yields the protein CASRPGLAGRSSYNEQFF.

As regards this clonotype: Possible read error: a much larger clone is one base away. This sequence joins TRBV5-5 and TRBJ2-3; D not certain. Germline V gives CDR1 SGHKS, CDR2 YYEKEE (reference sequence). CDR3 size: 16 residues. Deletions cut 1 base from V and 2 bases from J, with 14 bases between. The chain's CDR3 is CASSLWRPHSTDTQYF. Here the CDR3 DNA reads TGTGCCAGCAGCTTGTGGAGACCCCACTCCACAGATACGCAGTATTTT.

The J gene is TRBJ1-2, the V gene TRBV29-1; D might be TRBD1 (5 bases). With 6 bases removed from V and 7 bases from J, the gap between germline ends came to 18 bases. Germline values: CDR1 SQVTM, CDR2 ANQGSEA. The CDR3 is 13 residues long. CDR3 DNA: TGCAGCGTCAACGGGGGTCCCGGCGGTGGCTACACCTTC. Its translation is CSVNGGPGGGYTF.

This clonotype was counted only a few times. The V gene is TRBV10-3, the J gene TRBJ2-7, with D perhaps TRBD2 (7 bases). The CDR3 covers 17 residues. Trimming stripped 6 bases from V and 0 bases from J, with 21 bases between. Looked up from germline, CDR1 is ENHRY and CDR2 is SYGVKD. CDR3 sequence (DNA): TGTGCCATCAGCGGGGGGCAAATCGACAGAATCTCCTACGAGCAGTACTTC. Protein product: CAISGGQIDRISYEQYF.

The gene calls are TRBV6-1 and TRBJ1-2; D is perhaps TRBD1 (5 bases). V lost 3 bases and J lost 4, with 12 bases in between. The CDR3 is made up of 14 amino acids. Germline-derived CDR1 and CDR2 are MNHNS and SASEGT. CDR3 coding DNA: TGTGCCAGCAGTGAGGGGGTCCCTCGCTATGGCTACACCTTC. It is translated as CASSEGVPRYGYTF.

This clonotype was found a few times. The V and J genes are TRBV6-6 and TRBJ1-1; the match to TRBD1 covers 11 bases. Per germline, CDR1 MNHNY and CDR2 SVGAGI (reference sequence). After removal of 7 bases from V and 2 bases from J, the junction contained 9 bases not matched to a gene. The CDR3 consists of 16 residues. The CDR3 region has the DNA TGTGCCAGCACCTACGGACAGGGGGCCACCAACACTGAAGCTTTCTTT. Translated: CASTYGQGATNTEAFF.

The chain is built from TRBV28 and TRBJ2-7; 10 bases are shared with TRBD1. There are 14 residues in the CDR3. The junction had 11 bases not matched to a gene; V was cut back by 8 bases and J by 7 bases. Per the germline V gene, CDR1 is MDHEN and CDR2 is SYDVKM. The CDR3 region has the DNA TGTGCCAGCGCGAGAGCCGGGACAGGGGAAGAGCAGTACTTC. Translated: CASARAGTGEEQYF.

This clonotype occurred a few times. The V and J genes are TRBV3-1 and TRBJ2-7, with TRBD2 matching over 7 bases. V lost 4 bases to trimming and J lost 2 bases; unmatched junction nucleotides: 11. Germline V gene data show CDR1 as LGHDT and CDR2 as YNNKEL (reference sequence). CDR3 length equals 16 residues. The CDR3 loop reads CASSPISLGGAYEQYF. DNA of the CDR3: TGTGCCAGCAGCCCCATCTCCCTGGGGGGGGCCTACGAGCAGTACTTC.

This chain uses TRBV11-2 with TRBJ2-1, with no clear D. The germline V gene encodes CDR1 SGHAT and CDR2 FQNNGV. The CDR3 length is 15 residues. V dropped 0 bases and J dropped 4 bases, with 10 bases sitting between them. CDR3 protein: CASSLESSEYNEQFF. The CDR3, as DNA: TGTGCCAGCAGCTTAGAGAGCAGCGAGTACAATGAGCAGTTCTTC.

The chain uses TRBV2 and TRBJ2-5; 7 bases are a match to TRBD1. The CDR3 is made up of 14 amino acids. After removal of 4 bases from V and 4 bases from J, the junction contained 6 bases not matched to a gene. The germline CDR1 and CDR2 sequences are SNHLY and FYNNEI. CDR3 protein: CASSGRGGRETQYF. CDR3 sequence (DNA): TGTGCCAGCAGTGGCCGAGGGGGCCGAGAGACCCAGTACTTC. Drawing the rest from reference TRBV2 and TRBJ2-5, the complete variable domain is EPEVTQTPSHQVTQMGQEVILRCVPISNHLYFYWYRQILGQKVEFLVSFYNNEISEKSEIFDDQFSVERPDGSNFTLKIRSTKLEDSAMYFCASSGRGGRETQYFGPGTRLLVL.

The chain couples TRBV28 to TRBJ2-3; 9 bases match TRBD1. Germline assignment: CDR1 MDHEN and CDR2 SYDVKM. This CDR3 has 16 amino acids. The V and J ends lost 5 bases and 3 bases, in that order; junction bases with no gene match: 9. The CDR3 is CASSGAGTGKTDTQYF. The CDR3 DNA reads TGTGCCAGCAGTGGTGCCGGGACAGGGAAGACAGATACGCAGTATTTT.

This clonotype was seen ten or more times. At one end the junction does not follow the germline gene, possibly because of a read error. V usage is TRBV5-1 and J usage is TRBJ2-3; no definite D call. Per the germline V gene, CDR1 is SGHRS and CDR2 is YFSETQ. CDR3 length: 13 residues. For the CDR3, the DNA is TGTGCCAGCAGTTACCCCTCCACAGATACGCAGTATTTT. Translated, it gives CASSYPSTDTQYF.

This clonotype was observed many times. The rearrangement uses TRBV12-3 or TRBV12-4 and TRBJ2-7; 8 nucleotides line up with TRBD1. The CDR3 contains 14 residues. The ends lost 6 bases at V and 4 bases at J; junction bases unmatched: 8. Here the CDR3 reads CASSPRQGKYEQYF. The CDR3 region has the DNA TGTGCCAGCAGCCCCCGACAGGGGAAATACGAGCAGTACTTC.

With regard to this clonotype: An end of the junction does not agree with germline; a read error may underlie this. The rearrangement links TRBV12-3 or TRBV12-4 to TRBJ2-1, with TRBD1 matching over 11 bases. This CDR3 has 13 residues. The CDR3 nucleotides read TGTGCCAGCGGTTTGGGGGGGACAGGGGGTTTGTTCTTC. As protein: CASGLGGTGGLFF.

This clonotype was counted a few times. CDR3 amino acids: CASRMDWTDTQYF. CDR3 coding DNA: TGTGCCAGCAGGATGGATTGGACAGATACGCAGTATTTT. The rearrangement uses TRBV2 and TRBJ2-3, with unresolved D. The V and J ends lost 6 bases and 3 bases respectively, with 10 bases between them. The CDR3 runs 13 residues. Germline V CDR1 and CDR2: SNHLY, FYNNEI.

The chain couples TRBV13 to TRBJ1-1; 8 nucleotides line up with TRBD1. Per the germline V gene, CDR1 is PRHDT and CDR2 is FYEKMQ (reference sequence). The trim removed 6 bases at V and 0 bases at J, leaving 12 bases unmatched. The CDR3 is 17 amino acids. CDR3 coding DNA: TGTGCCAGCAGACCCAGGGGGCGTGAAACCGTGAACACTGAAGCTTTCTTT. This codes for CASRPRGRETVNTEAFF.

This clonotype appeared a single time. CDR3 amino acids: CAWSVGDRDTYEQYF. The CDR3 nucleotides are TGTGCCTGGAGTGTAGGGGACAGGGACACCTACGAGCAGTACTTC. The V gene is TRBV30, the J gene TRBJ2-7; TRBD1 agrees at 9 bases. With V trimmed by 0 bases and J by 2 bases, 5 bases remained unmatched. The CDR3 sequence is 15 residues long. Germline assignment: CDR1 GTSNPN and CDR2 SVGIG (reference sequence).

This clonotype has at least ten counts. The chain has TRBV3-1 and TRBJ1-2; no firm D call. This CDR3 is 14 amino acids long. Trimming removed 4 bases from V and 1 base from J, with 10 bases in between. The germline V gene encodes CDR1 LGHDT and CDR2 YNNKEL (reference sequence). The CDR3 is CASSRNILNYGYTF. The DNA for the CDR3 is TGTGCCAGCAGCCGCAACATCCTTAACTATGGCTACACCTTC.

This clonotype was detected a few times. The V call is TRBV9, the J call TRBJ1-2, with D tentatively TRBD1 (5 bases). Germline V lookup: CDR1 SGDLS, CDR2 YYNGEE. CDR3 length equals 15 residues. The V and J ends lost 0 bases and 7 bases respectively, with 16 bases between them. This CDR3 is CASSVEGQPYSGYTF. The CDR3 nucleotides are TGTGCCAGCAGCGTAGAGGGGCAGCCCTATTCTGGCTACACCTTC.

The CDR3 coding sequence is TGCAGTGCTAGGATTAGCGGGGGCGTTTTCCCCTACAATGAGCAGTTCTTC. The encoded protein is CSARISGGVFPYNEQFF. The genes are TRBV20-1 and TRBJ2-1, with 9 nucleotides matching TRBD2. J gave up 2 bases and V 3 bases, and 11 bases lay outside the gene matches. The CDR3 loop spans 17 amino acids. The germline CDR1 and CDR2 sequences are DFQATT and SNEGSKA (reference sequence).

This clonotype occurred a few times. This chain links TRBV5-6 with TRBJ2-3; 8 bases agree with TRBD2. The CDR3 loop spans 16 amino acids. CDR1 is SGHDT and CDR2 is YYEEEE in the germline V gene. Trimming removed 5 bases from V and 2 bases from J; junction bases left unmatched: 10. CDR3 sequence: CASSSTGLALTDTQYF. CDR3 bases: TGTGCCAGCAGTTCCACCGGACTAGCCCTCACAGATACGCAGTATTTT.